This TCR beta chain was captured by sequencing in a study of blood T cell repertoires in COVID-19 (dated by TCRdb to 2020 to 2022). Notes on the research overall: Samples from collaborators originated in the United States, Italy and Spain and spanned both the acute and convalescent phases of COVID-19. The repertoires were made available in a free public database intended to serve as a resource for research on the immune response to SARS-CoV-2. The prospective study material was composed of cDNA or gDNA derived from T cells, B-cell-depleted T cells, or PBMCs. The sample metadata nearly always contained a de-identified subject ID, COVID-19 status, age in years and sex. Samples came from the ongoing ImmuneRACE study (first 160 participants) plus 1,254 subjects from 6 global collaborators. Where available, HLA class I and class II types were obtained from metadata supplied by the sample provider rather than from assay-based typing. Subjects who had been exposed to COVID-19, were actively infected with it, or had recovered from it provided the deeply sampled blood TCRbeta repertoires that made up the dataset.

According to the germline V gene, CDR1 reads SGHDT and CDR2 reads YYEEEE. V lost 0 bases and J lost 7 bases; the stretch between them is 14 bases long. The CDR3 sequence holds 16 residues, the cysteine and phenylalanine included. Only the CDR3 DNA stays, 48 bases, in frame from base 1. The immunoSEQ Assay, a bias-controlled multiplex PCR, was used to amplify TCRbeta CDR3 regions from genomic DNA. On the authors' methods: Within the assay, amplification of reference gene primers was used to estimate how many nucleated cells each sample contained. To quantify the absolute abundance of each unique TCRbeta CDR3 rearrangement, sequence reads were collapsed and filtered. For each sample, productive Simpson clonality was calculated as the square root of Simpson's diversity index across productive rearrangements. Held by TCRdb, this immuneACCESS table contains in-frame sequences only and omits some clones. Under half of the omission traces to an unresolved V gene where checked; the cause of the rest is unknown. D and trimming come from the DNA, and the V and J calls and clone size come from that table. This sample lists fewer than 70,000 clones; roughly 88% were detected once. The ten most abundant clones make up about 6% of the sample.

This clone turned up a few times. The specificity of this receptor is unknown. Base-call qualities are not available, and no considerably larger clone is one nucleotide away. Each collaborating institution followed its own protocols to collect whole blood in K2EDTA tubes. For TCRbeta analysis, collaborators shipped samples as frozen whole blood, isolated PBMCs, or DNA extracted from either of those sample types. Study-level results and caveats: The quantity of clinical and demographic metadata differed by source and by participant and was supplied without curation.

Sequenced: peripheral blood. The TCR comes from a woman in her fifties or sixties with acute or convalescent COVID-19. Here the chain combines TRBV5-6 and TRBJ1-6, and perhaps TRBD1 as D gene, on 5 matching bases. The DNA reads as follows: TGTGCCAGCAGCTTGGGCGGCGGGGCCCGAAATTCACCCCTCCACTTT. It codes for CASSLGGGARNSPLHF.